What follows describes a single T cell receptor beta chain. Its antigen is unidentified. CDR1 and CDR2 from the germline V gene are SGHTA and FQGNSA. V shed 5 bases, J shed 1 base, and the junction held 7 bases outside the gene matches. This CDR3 spans 15 amino acids. Nominal health characterized the donors when sampled, though unrecorded immune exposures were likely. Both 60 Vbeta primers and 13 Jbeta primers went into the PCR. The protocol was immunoSEQ multiplex PCR, while the TCRdb copy is restricted to in-frame clones and leaves out a portion. The sample comprises tens of thousands of clones, around 81% of which are singletons, and less than 6% rests with the top ten. The record originates from a study of cytomegalovirus exposure and HLA in healthy donors. Study-level findings and limits: Within an earlier analysis, most TCR beta V segments proved productive either about 90% or about 30% of the time. Some V segments, TRBV6-2 and TRBV6-3 among them, were indistinguishable and were therefore excluded. In a later analysis, TCR beta V- and J-gene trimming was associated with a missense DCLRE1C variant.

The source material was PBMCs. This TCR came from a male donor in good health and CMV-seropositive. The V gene is TRBV7-2, the J gene TRBJ2-5, with 7 bases fitting TRBD2. CDR3 residues: CASSEQGTIQETQYF. The CDR3 DNA sequence: TGTGCCAGCAGCGAACAAGGGACTATCCAAGAGACCCAGTACTTC. Drawing the rest from reference TRBV7-2 and TRBJ2-5, the complete variable domain is GAGVSQSPSNKVTEKGKDVELRCDPISGHTALYWYRQSLGQGLEFLIYFQGNSAPDKSGLPSDRFSAERTGGSVSTLTIQRTQQEDSAVYLCASSEQGTIQETQYFGPGTRLLVL.